This T cell receptor beta chain derives from a study of response to subunit inactivated influenza vaccine. Findings and limits, study-wide: Every seasonal influenza vaccination brings in few new T cells, the authors suggested.

TCRdb used MiXCR to reprocess the RT-PCR reads, holding one entry per CDR3 protein. The data show around 490,000 distinct CDR3 sequences, approximately 7.6% seen once. Trimming removed 3 bases at V and 3 bases at J, with 17 bases between. CDR3 size: 16 residues. Germline assignment: CDR1 KGHSH and CDR2 LQKENI. This clonotype was picked up many times. Its antigen is undetermined. The chain carries TRBV18 and TRBJ1-1; a possible D gene is TRBD1 (5 bases). The sequences come from PBMCs from blood, collected about 24 months after vaccination. The sequence was obtained from a man between 45 and 75 years old who received an inactivated influenza vaccine. As DNA, the CDR3 is TGTGCCAGCTCACCCGGGGGAGGAGGGGTGCACACTGAAGCTTTCTTT. Its protein is CASSPGGGGVHTEAFF.